The entry below describes one T cell receptor (beta chain). What it recognizes is unknown. Repertoires were generated with immunoSEQ multiplex PCR, while TCRdb's copy carries only in-frame clones and drops some. The sample records 15,000 or so clones, 65% to 90% being singletons. The ends lost 8 bases at V and 6 bases at J; junction bases unmatched: 11. The CDR3 length is 15 residues. CDR1 LNHDA and CDR2 SQIVND come from the germline V gene (reference sequence). This sample is drawn from a study of graft-versus-host responses after intestinal transplantation. Study context: Every transplant recipient was induced with anti-thymocyte globulin, then maintained on tacrolimus and steroids for two to four years. General study findings and limits: Researchers found GvH clones in recipient marrow, and some showed up first in ileum or blood. With peak circulating GvH clone levels came an association with early post-transplant HvG declines. High graft-versus-host to host-versus-graft T cell clonal ratios marked allografts of patients with graft-donor macrochimerism.

Lamina propria and intraepithelial lymphocytes were released by processing graft tissue. This receptor was obtained from a human patient who received an intestinal transplant, so some T cells may come from the graft donor. The sequencing here drew on ileum tissue, taken 17 days after transplant. V gene TRBV19 combines with J gene TRBJ2-2; 8 nucleotides agree with TRBD1. The CDR3: CASCSDREGAGELFF. Written as DNA, the CDR3 is TGTGCCAGTTGCTCGGACAGGGAAGGGGCCGGGGAGCTGTTTTTT.